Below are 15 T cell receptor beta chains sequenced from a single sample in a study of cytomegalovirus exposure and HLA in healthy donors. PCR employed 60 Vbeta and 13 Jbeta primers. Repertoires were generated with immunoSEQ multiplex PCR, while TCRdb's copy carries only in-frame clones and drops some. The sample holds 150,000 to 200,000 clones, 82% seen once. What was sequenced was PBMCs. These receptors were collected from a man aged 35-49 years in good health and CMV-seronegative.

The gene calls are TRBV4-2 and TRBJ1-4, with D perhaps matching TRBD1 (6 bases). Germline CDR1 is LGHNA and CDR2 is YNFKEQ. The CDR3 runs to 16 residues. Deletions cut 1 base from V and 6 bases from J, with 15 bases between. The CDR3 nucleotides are TGTGCCAGCAGCCAAGGAGGAGACAGGTTCTATGAAAAACTGTTTTTT. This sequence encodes CASSQGGDRFYEKLFF.

CDR3 nucleotides: TGTGCCAGCAGCCCACCCCCCGGAGCGGGAGGAAGGAGCACAGATACGCAGTATTTT. Translating gives CASSPPPGAGGRSTDTQYF. The V gene is TRBV4-2, the J gene TRBJ2-3; TRBD2 matches at 9 bases. Germline CDR1 LGHNA, CDR2 YNFKEQ. This CDR3 comprises 19 residues. The trim removed 4 bases at V and 0 bases at J, leaving 14 bases unmatched.

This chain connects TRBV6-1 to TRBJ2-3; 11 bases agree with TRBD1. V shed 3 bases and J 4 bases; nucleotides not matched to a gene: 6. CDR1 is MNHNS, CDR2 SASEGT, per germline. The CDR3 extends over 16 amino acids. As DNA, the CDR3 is TGTGCCAGCAGTGAGACCTGGACAGGGGGCGCAGATACGCAGTATTTT. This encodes CASSETWTGGADTQYF.

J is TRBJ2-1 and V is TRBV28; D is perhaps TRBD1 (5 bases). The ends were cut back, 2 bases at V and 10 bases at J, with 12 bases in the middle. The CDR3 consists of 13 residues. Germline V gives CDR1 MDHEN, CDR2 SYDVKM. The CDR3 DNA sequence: TGTGCCAGCAGTTTAGAAGGAGACAGAGAGCAGTTCTTC. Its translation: CASSLEGDREQFF.

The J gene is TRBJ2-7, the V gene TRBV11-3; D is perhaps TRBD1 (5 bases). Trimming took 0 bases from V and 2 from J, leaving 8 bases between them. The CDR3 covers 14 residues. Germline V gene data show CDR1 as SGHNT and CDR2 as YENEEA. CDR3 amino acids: CASSLEKTAYEQYF. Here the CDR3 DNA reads TGTGCCAGCAGCTTAGAGAAGACAGCCTACGAGCAGTACTTC.

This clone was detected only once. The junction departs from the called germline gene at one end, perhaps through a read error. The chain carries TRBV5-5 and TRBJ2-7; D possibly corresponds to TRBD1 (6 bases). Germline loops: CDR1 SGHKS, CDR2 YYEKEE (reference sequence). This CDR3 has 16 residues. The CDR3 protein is CASSVTGFSLIYGQYF. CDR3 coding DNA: TGTGCCAGCAGCGTCACAGGGTTTTCTCTTATTTACGGGCAGTACTTC.

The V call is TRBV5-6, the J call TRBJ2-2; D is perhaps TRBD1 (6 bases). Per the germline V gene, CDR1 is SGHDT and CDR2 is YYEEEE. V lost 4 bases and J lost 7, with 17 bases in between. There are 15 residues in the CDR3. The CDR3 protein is CASSPGHLSNGELFF. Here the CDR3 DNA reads TGTGCCAGCAGCCCGGGACACCTCTCGAACGGGGAGCTGTTTTTT.

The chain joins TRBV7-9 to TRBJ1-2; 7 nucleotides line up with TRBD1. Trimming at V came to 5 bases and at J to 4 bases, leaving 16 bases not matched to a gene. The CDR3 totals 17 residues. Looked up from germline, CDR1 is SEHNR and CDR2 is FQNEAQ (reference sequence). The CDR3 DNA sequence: TGTGCCAGCAGCCAGCAGGGGGGCAGTAATCACATCTATGGCTACACCTTC. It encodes CASSQQGGSNHIYGYTF.

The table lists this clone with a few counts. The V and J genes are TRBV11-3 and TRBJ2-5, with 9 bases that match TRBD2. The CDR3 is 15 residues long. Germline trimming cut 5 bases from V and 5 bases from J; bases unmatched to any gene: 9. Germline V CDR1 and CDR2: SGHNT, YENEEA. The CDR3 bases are TGTGCCAGCAGCGGTGGGACTAGCTGGGGGGAGACCCAGTACTTC. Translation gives CASSGGTSWGETQYF.

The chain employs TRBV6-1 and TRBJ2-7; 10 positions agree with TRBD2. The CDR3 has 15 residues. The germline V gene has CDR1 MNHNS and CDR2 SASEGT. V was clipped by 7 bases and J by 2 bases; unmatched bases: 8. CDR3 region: CASTTLAGHTYEQYF. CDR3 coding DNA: TGTGCCAGCACTACACTAGCGGGGCACACCTACGAGCAGTACTTC.

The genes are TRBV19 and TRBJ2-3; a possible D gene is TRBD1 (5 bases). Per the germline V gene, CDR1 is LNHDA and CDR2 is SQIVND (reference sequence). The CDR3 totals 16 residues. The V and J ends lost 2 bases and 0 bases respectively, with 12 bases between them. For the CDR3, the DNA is TGTGCCAGTAGTATAAGACAGTCTTCTAGCACAGATACGCAGTATTTT. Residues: CASSIRQSSSTDTQYF.

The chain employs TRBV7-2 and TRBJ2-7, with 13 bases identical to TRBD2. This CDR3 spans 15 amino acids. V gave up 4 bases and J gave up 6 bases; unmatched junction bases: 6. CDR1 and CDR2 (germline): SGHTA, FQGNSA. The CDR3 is CASSSPGLAGVEQYF. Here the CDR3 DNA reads TGTGCCAGCAGCTCCCCCGGACTAGCGGGGGTCGAGCAGTACTTC. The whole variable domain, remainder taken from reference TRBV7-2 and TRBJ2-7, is GAGVSQSPSNKVTEKGKDVELRCDPISGHTALYWYRQSLGQGLEFLIYFQGNSAPDKSGLPSDRFSAERTGGSVSTLTIQRTQQEDSAVYLCASSSPGLAGVEQYFGPGTRLTVT.

The CDR3 DNA is TGTGCCAGCAGTCCCCAGCGTAGGTCTGGAAACACCATATATTTT. Translated, it gives CASSPQRRSGNTIYF. The chain carries TRBV28 and TRBJ1-3; the D is unclear. The CDR3 sequence is 15 residues long. Germline CDR1 MDHEN, CDR2 SYDVKM. With 5 bases removed from V and 1 base from J, the gap between germline ends came to 12 bases.

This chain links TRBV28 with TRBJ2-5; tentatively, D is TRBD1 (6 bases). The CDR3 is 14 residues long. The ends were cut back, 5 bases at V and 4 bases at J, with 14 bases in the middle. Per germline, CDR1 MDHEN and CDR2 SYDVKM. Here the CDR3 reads CASSGTSRRETQYF. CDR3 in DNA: TGTGCCAGCAGTGGGACATCGAGACGAGAGACCCAGTACTTC.

CDR3 in amino acids: CASSVAQVPPYEQYF. The DNA for the CDR3 is TGTGCCAGCAGCGTAGCGCAGGTTCCCCCGTACGAGCAGTACTTC. The chain combines TRBV9 with TRBJ2-7; D gene uncertain. Germline assignment: CDR1 SGDLS and CDR2 YYNGEE. V dropped 0 bases and J dropped 4 bases, with 14 bases sitting between them. This CDR3 region has 15 residues.